One sample yielded the 10 T cell receptor beta chains listed below, sequenced in a study of T cells in Graves' hyperthyroidism and ophthalmopathy. It was RNA transcripts that yielded the amplified TCR beta CDR3 regions. Carried out on the TCR CDR3, a first-round RT-PCR used the HTBI primer set. Each CDR3 protein gets one entry after TCRdb re-called the multiplex PCR reads with MiXCR. Here the sample spans 250,000 to 300,000 distinct CDR3 sequences, approximately 15% being singletons. Material for sequencing was blood. The source is a woman in her forties with Graves' hyperthyroidism.

This clonotype was observed at least ten times. This rearrangement joins TRBV6-1 to TRBJ1-1; unclear D gene. Germline lookup yields CDR1 MNHNS and CDR2 SASEGT. The CDR3 has 14 residues. Trimming left V 7 bases short and J 4 bases short, with 16 bases between. The CDR3 spells CASKDLSPATEAFF. CDR3 nucleotides: TGTGCCAGCAAGGACCTCTCCCCCGCCACTGAAGCTTTCTTT.

Here the CDR3 reads CSATRTGMMETQYF. CDR3 bases: TGCAGTGCTACTCGGACAGGGATGATGGAGACCCAGTACTTC. J is TRBJ2-5 and V is TRBV20-1; 8 bases line up with TRBD1. The J segment lost 5 bases and the V segment lost 4 bases, leaving 9 bases of the junction unmatched. Per germline, CDR1 DFQATT and CDR2 SNEGSKA (reference sequence). The CDR3 loop spans 14 amino acids.

This chain uses TRBV3-1 with TRBJ2-1; unclear D gene. Germline V lookup: CDR1 LGHDT, CDR2 YNNKEL (reference sequence). There are 15 residues in the CDR3. V shed 2 bases and J shed 1 base, with 9 bases lying between them. This chain's CDR3 is CASSQQFGSYNEQFF. The DNA of the CDR3 is TGTGCCAGCAGCCAACAGTTCGGTTCCTACAATGAGCAGTTCTTC.

Many counts were recorded for this clonotype. The genes are TRBV2 and TRBJ1-2; D remains ambiguous. The ends were cut back, 7 bases at V and 2 bases at J, with 11 bases in the middle. Germline values: CDR1 SNHLY, CDR2 FYNNEI. The CDR3 covers 13 residues. The CDR3 reads CASTGIQNYGYTF. The CDR3 bases are TGTGCCAGCACCGGGATACAGAACTATGGCTACACCTTC.

This clonotype came up a few times. This chain connects TRBV7-9 to TRBJ1-6; D remains ambiguous. Germline CDR1 is SEHNR and CDR2 is FQNEAQ (reference sequence). The CDR3 length is 16 residues. V lost 3 bases and J lost 9, with 18 bases in between. The CDR3 is CASSFEDPTRGSPLHF. CDR3 nucleotides: TGTGCCAGCAGCTTCGAAGACCCAACCCGGGGTTCACCCCTCCACTTT.

This clonotype was counted many times. The chain joins TRBV19 to TRBJ2-1; the match to TRBD2 covers 10 bases. Germline CDR1 LNHDA, CDR2 SQIVND (reference sequence). V shed 4 bases and J 2 bases; nucleotides not matched to a gene: 5. CDR3 size: 16 residues. The CDR3 DNA reads as TGTGCCAGTAGTACCAGCGGGAGGGTCCCCTACAATGAGCAGTTCTTC. Protein product: CASSTSGRVPYNEQFF.

In the case of this clonotype: A read error may explain this, as a much larger clone is one base away. The chain employs TRBV27 and TRBJ2-1, with a possible D match to TRBD1 (5 bases). The better agreement between TRBJ2-7 and the DNA end casts doubt on the J call. The length of the CDR3 is 14 residues. Germline-derived CDR1 and CDR2 are MNHEY and SMNVEV (reference sequence). CDR3 nucleotides: TGTGCCAGCAGTTACAGGAACATCTACAATGAGCAGTACTTC. Its protein product is CASSYRNIYNEQYF.

This clonotype showed up many times. The gene calls are TRBV29-1 and TRBJ2-7, with 9 bases identical to TRBD1. Trimming removed 6 bases from V and 3 bases from J; junction bases left unmatched: 6. This CDR3 has 13 amino acids. Germline V gene data show CDR1 as SQVTM and CDR2 as ANQGSEA. CDR3 DNA sequence: TGCAGCGTGGGGACAGGGCAAGTCTACGAGCAGTACTTC. The encoded protein is CSVGTGQVYEQYF.

The chain combines TRBV19 with TRBJ2-2; D not resolved. V shed 2 bases and J shed 12 bases, with 10 bases lying between them. The CDR3 contains 12 residues. Germline assignment: CDR1 LNHDA and CDR2 SQIVND (reference sequence). CDR3 nucleotide sequence: TGTGCCAGTAGTATATCTTCCGTTCAGCTGTTTTTT. Translating it yields CASSISSVQLFF.

This clonotype was observed many times. The gene calls are TRBV28 and TRBJ2-3, with D possibly TRBD2 on 6 matching bases. The CDR3 spans 15 residues. Looked up from germline, CDR1 is MDHEN and CDR2 is SYDVKM. V lost 7 bases and J 9 bases, leaving 23 bases between the germline ends. The CDR3 here is CASNPTGVRTLTQYF. In nucleotides, the CDR3 is TGTGCCAGCAACCCTACGGGGGTTCGGACTCTGACGCAGTATTTT. The full variable domain, rest sourced from reference TRBV28 and TRBJ2-3, is DVKVTQSSRYLVKRTGEKVFLECVQDMDHENMFWYRQDPGLGLRLIYFSYDVKMKEKGDIPEGYSVSREKKERFSLILESASTNQTSMYLCASNPTGVRTLTQYFGPGTRLTVL.